This is a list of T cell receptor beta chains from one sample in a study of blood T cell repertoires in COVID-19. Sequenced by immunoSEQ multiplex PCR; TCRdb stores in-frame clones only, minus some. The table has fewer than 200,000 clones, approximately 90% seen once. Sequenced: peripheral blood. Receptors originate from a young man with COVID-19, enrolled during active disease. Both conserved end residues are part of each CDR3. D genes are given only for firm matches. Expanded clones are given a class, and other clones once, few, many or no size at all.

TRBD1	TRBV7-9	few	TRBJ1-2	TGTGCCAGCAGCAGCCTGACAGGGGGCGCGATAGATGGCTACACCTTC	CASSSLTGGAIDGYTF
NA	TRBV5-4	NA	TRBJ1-1	TGTGCCAGCAGTCTACCGAACACTGAAGCTTTCTTT	CASSLPNTEAFF
TRBD2	TRBV18	once	TRBJ2-1	TGTGCCAGCGCGGGCCCCGCCGCGGGAGGAGGCAATGAGCAGTTCTTC	CASAGPAAGGGNEQFF
NA	TRBV12-3/TRBV12-4	once	TRBJ2-7	TGTGCCAGCTCCTTATCGGTCGAGCAGTACTTC	CASSLSVEQYF
NA	TRBV4-1	NA	TRBJ2-3	TGCGCCAGCAGCCAAGATACTACAGATACGCAGTATTTT	CASSQDTTDTQYF
NA	TRBV10-3	NA	TRBJ2-7	TGTGCCATCAGTACGACAGCAAGCTCCTACGAGCAGTACTTC	CAISTTASSYEQYF
NA	TRBV27	NA	TRBJ2-3	TGTGCCAGCAGCTTCAGACACACAGATACGCAGTATTTT	CASSFRHTDTQYF
NA	TRBV7-8	once	TRBJ2-2	TGTGCCAGCAGCTTCGGGACTCCGAACACCGGGGAGCTGTTTTTT	CASSFGTPNTGELFF
TRBD2	TRBV4-1	NA	TRBJ2-3	TGCGCCAGCAGCCCAGGGACTAGCGGGAGTAGAAGGTATACGCAGTATTTT	CASSPGTSGSRRYTQYF
TRBD1	TRBV5-1	NA	TRBJ1-6	TGCGCCAGCAGCCAAATCTTCTCCGGGACAGGGAGGGGAAATTCACCCCTCCACTTT	CASSQIFSGTGRGNSPLHF
TRBD2	TRBV2	NA	TRBJ2-7	TGTGCCAGCAAAGCGGGAGGCCTTGGAAACTACGAGCAGTACTTC	CASKAGGLGNYEQYF
TRBD1	TRBV5-1	NA	TRBJ2-7	TGCGCCAGCAGCTTTCAGGGACAGGTAGCCTACGAGCAGTACTTC	CASSFQGQVAYEQYF
TRBD1	TRBV28	NA	TRBJ1-2	TGTGCCAGCAGTTTAAAGACAGGGGTTCGGCGCGGCTACACCTTC	CASSLKTGVRRGYTF
NA	TRBV5-4	NA	TRBJ2-4	TGTGCCAGCAGCTTGGAAAGTACCGGCAAAAACATTCAGTACTTC	CASSLESTGKNIQYF
NA	TRBV28	NA	TRBJ1-1	TGTGCCAGCAGCGACCCACAGGGAACGGACACTGAAGCTTTCTTT	CASSDPQGTDTEAFF
TRBD1	TRBV28	NA	TRBJ2-3	TGTGCCAGCAGTTCCCCCCGACAGGGGGCGGAAGATACGCAGTATTTT	CASSSPRQGAEDTQYF
TRBD1	TRBV27	NA	TRBJ2-2	TGTGCCAGCAGCAGTGGACAGGGGATTTACACCGGGGAGCTGTTTTTT	CASSSGQGIYTGELFF
TRBD1	TRBV9	NA	TRBJ2-7	TGTGCCAGCAGCGTAGCGGAGACAGGGATATACGAGCAGTACTTC	CASSVAETGIYEQYF
TRBD2	TRBV7-8	NA	TRBJ2-7	TGTGCCAGCAGCCCGGGACTAGCGGGCTACGAGCAGTACTTC	CASSPGLAGYEQYF
NA	TRBV10-1	NA	TRBJ2-2	TGCGCCAGCCAGAGGGGGGGAGGCACCGGGGAGCTGTTTTTT	CASQRGGGTGELFF
TRBD2	TRBV5-4	NA	TRBJ2-1	TGTGCCAGCAGCTTGGCCCCGGGGGGGGTTTACAATGAGCAGTTCTTC	CASSLAPGGVYNEQFF
NA	TRBV3-1/TRBV3-2	NA	TRBJ2-5	TGTGCCAGCAGCCGAGGGATACGGTTTGCGAGCCAAGAGACCCAGTACTTC	CASSRGIRFASQETQYF
NA	TRBV5-1	NA	TRBJ2-3	TGCGCCAGCACCCTATCTAAGGGGGGCACAGATACGCAGTATTTT	CASTLSKGGTDTQYF
TRBD2	TRBV11-2	NA	TRBJ2-5	TGTGCCAGCAGCTTAAGGACTAGCGATCGGGAGACCCAGTACTTC	CASSLRTSDRETQYF
NA	TRBV28	once	TRBJ2-7	TGTGCCAGCAGTTTATGGGGGAGGGACACCTACGAGCAGTACTTC	CASSLWGRDTYEQYF
TRBD1	TRBV5-1	once	TRBJ2-7	TGCGCCAGCAGCGTCTGGCAGGGGGATTACGAGCAGTACTTC	CASSVWQGDYEQYF
TRBD2	TRBV9	NA	TRBJ2-3	TGTGCCAGCAGCGTAGAGGCGGCGGGAGGGCCGGTAGATACGCAGTATTTT	CASSVEAAGGPVDTQYF
TRBD1	TRBV7-9	few	TRBJ2-7	TGTGCCAGCAGCCCCCCGCTAGGGCAGGGGGCGGTCTTCGAGCAGTACTTC	CASSPPLGQGAVFEQYF
NA	TRBV4-1	NA	TRBJ2-7	TGCACCAGCAGCCAAGGTTTGGGCAGGGGAAACGAGCAGTACTTC	CTSSQGLGRGNEQYF
NA	TRBV11-2	NA	TRBJ2-7	TGTGCCAGCAGCTTAGTTGGCTTCTACGAGCAGTACTTC	CASSLVGFYEQYF
TRBD2	TRBV9	NA	TRBJ2-7	TGTGCCAGCAGCGTGGATGGGACTATTACGTACGAGCAGTACTTC	CASSVDGTITYEQYF
TRBD2	TRBV4-1	NA	TRBJ2-6	TGCGCCAGCAGAGACAGGCTAGCGGGAGGGGGAGGGGCCAACGTCCTGACTTTC	CASRDRLAGGGGANVLTF
NA	TRBV2	NA	TRBJ2-3	TGTGCCAGCAGGCGGGACTCCCGGCCTGATACGCAGTATTTT	CASRRDSRPDTQYF
NA	TRBV15	NA	TRBJ2-3	TGTGCCACCAGCATCGGAGGGGCGGACACAGATACGCAGTATTTT	CATSIGGADTDTQYF
TRBD2	TRBV30	NA	TRBJ2-1	TGTGCCTGGAGCATGTCTGGCAGCGGGAGAAAAGGTGATGAGCAGTTCTTC	CAWSMSGSGRKGDEQFF
NA	TRBV5-6	few	TRBJ2-5	TGTGCCAGCAGCTTGGCCCAGGGCTTCCAAGAGACCCAGTACTTC	CASSLAQGFQETQYF
TRBD1	TRBV28	NA	TRBJ1-1	TGTGCCAGCAGTGCCTCCCTTGAGACAGGGGGGACTGAAGCTTTCTTT	CASSASLETGGTEAFF
NA	TRBV6-1	NA	TRBJ2-4	TGTGCCAGCAGTGAAGCTAGTCAAGCCAAAAACATTCAGTACTTC	CASSEASQAKNIQYF
TRBD1	TRBV7-3	NA	TRBJ2-1	TGTGCCAGCAGCTTGGGGACAGGGAACCGTGAGCAGTTCTTC	CASSLGTGNREQFF
TRBD1	TRBV5-1	NA	TRBJ1-2	TGCGCCAGCAGCTCGGGACAGGGGCGGTATGGCTACACCTTC	CASSSGQGRYGYTF
NA	TRBV9	NA	TRBJ2-1	TGTGCCAGCAGCGCCAACAATGAGCAGTTCTTC	CASSANNEQFF
NA	TRBV27	NA	TRBJ1-1	TGTGCCAGCAGTTTAACGGGTATCGGCACTGAAGCTTTCTTT	CASSLTGIGTEAFF
NA	TRBV28	NA	TRBJ2-1	TGTGCCAGCAGCCTAGTCCCACTTTCCTACAATGAGCAGTTCTTC	CASSLVPLSYNEQFF
TRBD2	TRBV7-2	NA	TRBJ2-2	TGTGCCAGCAGCTCCCTAGCGGGAGTCACCGGGGAGCTGTTTTTT	CASSSLAGVTGELFF
NA	TRBV5-6	NA	TRBJ1-1	TGTGCCAGCTCACAGGGCTACACTGAAGCTTTCTTT	CASSQGYTEAFF
TRBD1	TRBV27	NA	TRBJ2-1	TGTGCCAGCAGTTTATCTGAAGGGGACAGCTCCGACTACAATGAGCAGTTCTTC	CASSLSEGDSSDYNEQFF
TRBD1	TRBV7-9	NA	TRBJ2-2	TGTGCCAGCACCCAGAATGGACAGGTTTATGGGGAGCTGTTTTTT	CASTQNGQVYGELFF
NA	TRBV18	NA	TRBJ2-7	TGTGCCAGCTCACCACCTAGATTCACCTACGAGCAGTACTTC	CASSPPRFTYEQYF
NA	TRBV7-6	NA	TRBJ2-6	TGTGCCAGCAGCTGGGCAGGACTTTCGGGGGCCAACGTCCTGACTTTC	CASSWAGLSGANVLTF
TRBD2	TRBV19	NA	TRBJ2-1	TGTGCCAGTAGTACCACTAGCGGGAGGCTCAATGAGCAGTTCTTC	CASSTTSGRLNEQFF
TRBD2	TRBV5-6	NA	TRBJ2-3	TGTGCCAGCGGAATAGCGGGAGTCGCAGATACGCAGTATTTT	CASGIAGVADTQYF